A single sample gave rise to the 26 T cell receptor beta chains below, sequenced in a study of T cell responses to AZD1222 COVID-19 vaccine (dated by TCRdb to the early 2020s). In the paper's terms, the time point label means: about 28 days (+/-7) after the second vaccine dose. Library prep was done by the immunoSEQ multiplex PCR assay. TCRdb stores this immuneACCESS table with in-frame sequences only. Part of the clones is absent; in the studies checked, under half of the shortfall reflects unresolved V genes, and no reason is known for the rest. Recorded for this sample are around 160,000 clones; 91% of them occurred a single time. The biggest ten clones account for approximately 3.9% of the sample. The sample was peripheral blood, taken 28 days after the second AZD1222 dose. The origin of the receptors is an adult who received the AZD1222 COVID-19 vaccine.

The chain links TRBV7-7 to TRBJ2-7; D not certain. Trimming took off 4 bases at V and 0 bases at J, with 7 bases between the two ends. The CDR3 spans 13 residues. Looked up from germline, CDR1 is SSHAT and CDR2 is FNYEAQ (reference sequence). This CDR3 is CASSYSVSYEQYF. Written as DNA, the CDR3 is TGTGCCAGCAGCTATTCAGTCTCCTACGAGCAGTACTTC.

The J gene is TRBJ2-5, the V gene TRBV5-1; the D is unclear. This CDR3 has 12 amino acids. CDR1 is SGHRS and CDR2 is YFSETQ in the germline V gene. V was pared by 5 bases and J by 1 base, with 6 bases between. The CDR3 DNA reads TGCGCCAGCAGTTTTGGCCAAGAGACCCAGTACTTC. Translating it yields CASSFGQETQYF.

A word on this clone: Mismatch with germline at one junction end may stem from a read error. The CDR3 DNA reads TGTGCCAGCACTTACGAGCCGCCGGGACCGCAGCATTTT. This sequence encodes CASTYEPPGPQHF. The genes are TRBV6-5 and TRBJ1-5; the D gene is possibly TRBD1 (5 bases). Germline CDR1 reads MNHEY; CDR2 reads SVGAGI. The CDR3 extends over 13 amino acids.

The rearrangement uses TRBV27 and TRBJ1-5; D gene unclear. The germline V and J ends were trimmed by 9 bases and 5 bases, with 11 bases remaining between them. The CDR3 is 12 amino acids. CDR1 and CDR2 from the germline V gene are MNHEY and SMNVEV (reference sequence). The CDR3 sequence is CASSVPYQPQHF. The CDR3 nucleotides are TGTGCCAGTTCCGTTCCTTATCAGCCCCAGCATTTT.

V and J are TRBV12-5 and TRBJ2-5, with D unclear. This CDR3 is built from 11 residues. Germline values: CDR1 LGHNT, CDR2 FRNRAP. Deletions cut 6 bases from V and 7 bases from J, with 9 bases between. CDR3 nucleotides: TGTGCTAGTGGGAAATCGGGGACCCAGTACTTC. Its translation is CASGKSGTQYF. The whole variable domain, remainder taken from reference TRBV12-5 and TRBJ2-5, is DARVTQTPRHKVTEMGQEVTMRCQPILGHNTVFWYRQTMMQGLELLAYFRNRAPLDDSGMPKDRFSAEMPDATLATLKIQPSEPRDSAVYFCASGKSGTQYFGPGTRLLVL.

A single count supports this clone. The rearrangement uses TRBV6-5 and TRBJ2-6; a possible D gene is TRBD2 (5 bases). The germline CDR1 and CDR2 sequences are MNHEY and SVGAGI. This CDR3 spans 15 amino acids. V dropped 5 bases and J dropped 0 bases, with 8 bases sitting between them. CDR3 nucleotide sequence: TGTGCCAGCAGTAGGGAGTTCTCTGGGGCCAACGTCCTGACTTTC. Translation: CASSREFSGANVLTF.

This rearrangement joins TRBV7-6 to TRBJ1-3; D is possibly TRBD1 (5 bases). V was pared by 2 bases and J by 0 bases, with 17 bases between. CDR3 size: 18 residues. Germline V gives CDR1 SGHVS, CDR2 FNYEAQ. CDR3 residues: CASSLMQGEAYSGNTIYF. CDR3 in DNA: TGTGCCAGCAGCTTAATGCAGGGTGAAGCTTACTCTGGAAACACCATATATTTT.

The V and J genes are TRBV19 and TRBJ1-2; no firm D call. The CDR3 runs 8 residues. Germline CDR1 LNHDA, CDR2 SQIVND (reference sequence). Trimming cost V 10 bases and J 8 bases, with 5 bases left between them. The CDR3 DNA reads as TGTGCCACAGGCGGCTACACCTTC. Translated: CATGGYTF.

This chain connects TRBV29-1 to TRBJ2-3; 7 positions agree with TRBD2. Germline trimming cut 8 bases from V and 5 bases from J; bases unmatched to any gene: 7. CDR3 length: 12 amino acids. From germline, CDR1 is SQVTM and CDR2 ANQGSEA. This chain's CDR3 is CSYGSGGDTQYF. In DNA form, the CDR3 reads TGCAGCTACGGATCGGGGGGAGATACGCAGTATTTT.

The chain recombines TRBV5-1 with TRBJ1-2, with D unclear. The CDR3 spans 16 residues. Trimming stripped 4 bases from V and 5 bases from J, with 21 bases between. Germline V gene data show CDR1 as SGHRS and CDR2 as YFSETQ. The CDR3 sequence: CASSVSTSYTGYGYTF. CDR3 DNA: TGCGCCAGCAGCGTCTCGACAAGCTACACGGGGTATGGCTACACCTTC.

This clone was counted a few times. V and J are TRBV11-1 and TRBJ1-5, with TRBD1 matching over 7 bases. The CDR3 is 15 amino acids. The V and J ends lost 5 bases and 3 bases, in that order; junction bases with no gene match: 7. The germline V gene has CDR1 SGHAT and CDR2 FQDESV (reference sequence). This CDR3 is CASSLGTAPNQPQHF. CDR3 bases: TGTGCCAGCAGCCTCGGGACAGCGCCCAATCAGCCCCAGCATTTT. Together with reference TRBV11-1 and TRBJ1-5, the CDR3 gives the full variable domain: EAEVAQSPRYKITEKSQAVAFWCDPISGHATLYWYRQILGQGPELLVQFQDESVVDDSQLPKDRFSAERLKGVDSTLKIQPAELGDSAMYLCASSLGTAPNQPQHFGDGTRLSIL.

The chain uses TRBV10-3 and TRBJ2-7; 8 nucleotides align to TRBD1. CDR3 length: 17 amino acids. V was pared by 6 bases and J by 4 bases, with 17 bases of the junction left unmatched. The germline V gene encodes CDR1 ENHRY and CDR2 SYGVKD. The CDR3 region is CAISLSPGGTHTYEQYF. The CDR3 DNA follows: TGTGCCATCAGCCTATCCCCAGGGGGCACACACACTTACGAGCAGTACTTC.

V usage is TRBV6-2 or TRBV6-3 and J usage is TRBJ2-7; D gene unclear. The CDR3 runs to 14 residues. V dropped 2 bases and J dropped 3 bases, with 11 bases sitting between them. Germline V gene data show CDR1 as MNHEY and CDR2 as SVGEGT. CDR3 sequence: CASSYGMVLYEQYF. CDR3 sequence (DNA): TGTGCCAGCAGTTACGGTATGGTTCTCTACGAGCAGTACTTC.

V usage is TRBV6-5 and J usage is TRBJ2-1; no clear D gene. CDR1 MNHEY and CDR2 SVGAGI come from the germline V gene. The CDR3 has 12 amino acids. V was clipped by 0 bases and J by 6 bases, with 3 bases between them. The CDR3 sequence: CASSYSVNEQFF. CDR3 sequence (DNA): TGTGCCAGCAGTTACTCAGTCAATGAGCAGTTCTTC.

This clone qualifies as medium-sized. V gene TRBV15 combines with J gene TRBJ1-4; TRBD1 aligns across 9 bases. Per the germline V gene, CDR1 is LNHNV and CDR2 is YYDKDF (reference sequence). The V gene end was trimmed by 1 base and the J gene end by 6 bases; junction bases not matched to a gene: 3. The CDR3 is 15 residues long. The CDR3 bases are TGTGCCACCAGCAGAGGTACAGGGGGCGATGAAAAACTGTTTTTT. Its protein is CATSRGTGGDEKLFF.

The chain uses TRBV12-3 or TRBV12-4 and TRBJ1-2, with TRBD1 identical over 7 bases. Trimming at V came to 5 bases and at J to 4 bases, leaving 1 base not matched to a gene. The CDR3 totals 12 residues. CDR3 in DNA: TGTGCCAGCAGTCGGGACAGCTATGGCTACACCTTC. Protein: CASSRDSYGYTF.

This clone has only a few counts. This chain joins TRBV2 and TRBJ2-5; D not certain. This CDR3 is built from 13 residues. The V end was cut by 5 bases, the J end by 1 base, with 8 bases between. From germline, CDR1 is SNHLY and CDR2 FYNNEI. DNA of the CDR3: TGTGCCAGCAGTTGGGCAGGCCAAGAGACCCAGTACTTC. Translation: CASSWAGQETQYF.

The chain joins TRBV12-3 or TRBV12-4 to TRBJ1-1, with D perhaps matching TRBD1 (5 bases). Trimming removed 6 bases from V and 10 bases from J, with 12 bases in between. This CDR3 spans 11 amino acids. The CDR3 loop is CASRRGPGAFF. CDR3 nucleotides: TGTGCCAGCAGACGGGGACCTGGAGCTTTCTTT.

This sequence joins TRBV2 and TRBJ2-7, with 11 positions matching TRBD1. The CDR3 consists of 13 residues. Germline CDR1 is SNHLY and CDR2 is FYNNEI. V lost 8 bases and J lost 5; bases outside the gene matches: 5. CDR3 protein: CASRGQGVDEQYF. The CDR3 region has the DNA TGTGCCAGCCGGGGACAGGGGGTTGACGAGCAGTACTTC.

The chain links TRBV7-2 to TRBJ2-7; TRBD2 matches 10 bases. V lost 4 bases to trimming and J lost 6 bases; unmatched junction nucleotides: 9. CDR3 length equals 15 residues. CDR1 SGHTA and CDR2 FQGNSA come from the germline V gene. In DNA form, the CDR3 reads TGTGCCAGCAGCTACGTTGGACTAGCGGAGGGCGAGCAGTACTTC. This encodes CASSYVGLAEGEQYF.

The chain couples TRBV7-7 to TRBJ2-2, with 9 positions matching TRBD1. The CDR3 totals 16 residues. Germline V gives CDR1 SSHAT, CDR2 FNYEAQ (reference sequence). The J segment lost 4 bases and the V segment lost 5 bases, leaving 8 bases of the junction unmatched. The CDR3 is CASSRSGQGFTGELFF. The CDR3 DNA sequence: TGTGCCAGCAGCCGATCGGGACAGGGTTTCACCGGGGAGCTGTTTTTT.

This chain joins TRBV5-5 and TRBJ1-5, with 8 positions matching TRBD1. CDR1 SGHKS and CDR2 YYEKEE come from the germline V gene (reference sequence). Germline trimming cut 4 bases from V and 8 bases from J; bases unmatched to any gene: 14. CDR3 length: 16 amino acids. The DNA for the CDR3 is TGTGCCAGCAGCCCGGCAACAGGACAGGGTAGGGAGCCCCAGCATTTT. Its translation: CASSPATGQGREPQHF.

J is TRBJ2-1 and V is TRBV6-2 or TRBV6-3; perhaps TRBD1 as D (5 bases). Trimming cost V 6 bases and J 16 bases, with 16 bases left between them. The CDR3 contains 11 residues. CDR1 is MNHEY and CDR2 is SVGEGT in the germline V gene. The CDR3 nucleotides read TGTGCCAGCAGCCATGGGGCCCATTCCTTCTTC. This gives the protein CASSHGAHSFF.

The J gene is TRBJ1-5, the V gene TRBV5-8; D is unresolved. The CDR3 sequence is 15 residues long. The ends were cut back, 1 base at V and 0 bases at J, with 8 bases in the middle. Germline CDR1 SGHTS, CDR2 YDEGEE. Written as DNA, the CDR3 is TGTGCCAGCAGCTTGAGAGATTATAGCAATCAGCCCCAGCATTTT. Protein product: CASSLRDYSNQPQHF.

This clone was observed once. V usage is TRBV30 and J usage is TRBJ2-1; the match to TRBD1 covers 9 bases. V shed 3 bases and J 7 bases; nucleotides not matched to a gene: 4. There are 13 residues in the CDR3. From germline, CDR1 is GTSNPN and CDR2 SVGIG (reference sequence). In DNA, the CDR3 is TGTGCCTGGAGGGACAGGGGAGGGAATGAGCAGTTCTTC. Amino acids: CAWRDRGGNEQFF.

The chain carries TRBV11-2 and TRBJ1-4; D is ambiguous. Trimming pared 0 bases from V and 2 bases from J, leaving 7 bases between. The CDR3 spans 15 residues. Germline CDR1 and CDR2: SGHAT and FQNNGV. CDR3 nucleotide sequence: TGTGCCAGCAGCTTAGAAGGGATGACTAATGAAAAACTGTTTTTT. Its protein is CASSLEGMTNEKLFF.